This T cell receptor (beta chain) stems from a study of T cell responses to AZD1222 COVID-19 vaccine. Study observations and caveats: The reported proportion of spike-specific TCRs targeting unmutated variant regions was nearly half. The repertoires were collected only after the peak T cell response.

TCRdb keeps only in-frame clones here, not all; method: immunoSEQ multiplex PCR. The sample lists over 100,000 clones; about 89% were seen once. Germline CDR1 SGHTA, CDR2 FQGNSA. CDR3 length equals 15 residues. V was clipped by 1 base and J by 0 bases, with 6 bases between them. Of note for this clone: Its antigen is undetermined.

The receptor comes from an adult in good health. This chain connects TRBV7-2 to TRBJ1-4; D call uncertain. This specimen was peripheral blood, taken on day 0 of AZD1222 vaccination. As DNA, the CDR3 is TGTGCCAGCAGCTTAGTATTCTCAACTAATGAAAAACTGTTTTTT. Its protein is CASSLVFSTNEKLFF.